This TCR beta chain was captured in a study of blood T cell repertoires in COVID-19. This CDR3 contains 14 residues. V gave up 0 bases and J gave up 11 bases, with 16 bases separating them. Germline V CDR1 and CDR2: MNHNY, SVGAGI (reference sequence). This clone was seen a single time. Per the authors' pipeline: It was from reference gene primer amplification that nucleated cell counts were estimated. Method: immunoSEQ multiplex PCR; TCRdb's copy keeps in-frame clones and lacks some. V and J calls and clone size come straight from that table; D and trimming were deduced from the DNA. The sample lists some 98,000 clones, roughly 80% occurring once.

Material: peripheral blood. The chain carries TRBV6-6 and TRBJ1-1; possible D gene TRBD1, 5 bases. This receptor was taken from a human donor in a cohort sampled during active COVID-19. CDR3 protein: CASSYSTGGTEAFF. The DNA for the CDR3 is TGTGCCAGCAGTTACTCGACGGGGGGGACGGAGGCTTTCTTT.